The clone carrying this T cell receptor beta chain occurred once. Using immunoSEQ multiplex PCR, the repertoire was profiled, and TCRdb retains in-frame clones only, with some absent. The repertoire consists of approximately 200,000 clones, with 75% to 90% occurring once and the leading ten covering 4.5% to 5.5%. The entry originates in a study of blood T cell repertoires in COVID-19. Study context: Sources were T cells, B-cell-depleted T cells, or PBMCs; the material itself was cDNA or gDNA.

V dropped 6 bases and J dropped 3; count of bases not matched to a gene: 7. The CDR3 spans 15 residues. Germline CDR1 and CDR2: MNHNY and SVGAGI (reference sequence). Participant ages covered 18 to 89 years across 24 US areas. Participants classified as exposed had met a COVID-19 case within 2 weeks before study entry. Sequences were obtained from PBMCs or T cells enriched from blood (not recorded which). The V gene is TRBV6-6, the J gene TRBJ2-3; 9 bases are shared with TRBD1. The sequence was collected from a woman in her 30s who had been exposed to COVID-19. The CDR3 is CASSHGTGRTDTQYF. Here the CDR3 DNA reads TGTGCCAGCAGCCACGGGACAGGGAGAACAGATACGCAGTATTTT.